This T cell receptor (beta chain) was recorded in a study of blood T cell repertoires in COVID-19. Original data processing: Nucleated cell number was recorded as an estimate derived from reference gene primer amplification. Libraries were prepared by immunoSEQ multiplex PCR; TCRdb keeps only in-frame clonotypes and omits some of them. D and trimming come from the DNA, and the V and J calls and clone size come from that table. The top ten hold almost 4% of the sample, which has roughly 200,000 clones, around nine tenths seen once. This sequence was found in a woman under 40 with acute COVID-19. The sequenced sample consisted of PBMCs or T cells enriched from blood (not recorded which).

In DNA, the CDR3 is TGCGCCAGCAGCCAAAACACAGCCTACGAGCAGTACTTC. Translated, it gives CASSQNTAYEQYF. The V gene is TRBV4-1, the J gene TRBJ2-7; D is undetermined. This CDR3 is built from 13 residues. CDR1 and CDR2 (germline): MGHRA, YSYEKL. Deletions cut 2 bases from V and 2 bases from J, with 7 bases between.